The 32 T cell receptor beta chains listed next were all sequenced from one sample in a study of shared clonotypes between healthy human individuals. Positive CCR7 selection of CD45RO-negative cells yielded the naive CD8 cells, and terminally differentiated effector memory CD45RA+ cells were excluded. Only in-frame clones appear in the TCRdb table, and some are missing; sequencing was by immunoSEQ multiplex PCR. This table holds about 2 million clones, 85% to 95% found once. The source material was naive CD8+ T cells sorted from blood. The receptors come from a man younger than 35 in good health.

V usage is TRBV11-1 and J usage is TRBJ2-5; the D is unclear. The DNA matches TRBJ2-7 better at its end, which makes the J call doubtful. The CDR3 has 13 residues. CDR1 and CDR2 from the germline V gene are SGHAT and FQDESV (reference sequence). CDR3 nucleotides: TGTGCCAGCACCCTAGGACCGACGTACGAGCAGTACTTC. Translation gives CASTLGPTYEQYF.

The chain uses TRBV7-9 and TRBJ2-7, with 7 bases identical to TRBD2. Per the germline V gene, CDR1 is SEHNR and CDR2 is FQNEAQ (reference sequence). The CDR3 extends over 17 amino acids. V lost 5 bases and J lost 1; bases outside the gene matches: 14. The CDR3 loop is CASSPALSGGLSYEQYF. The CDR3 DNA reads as TGTGCCAGCAGCCCCGCACTATCGGGAGGCCTTTCCTACGAGCAGTACTTC.

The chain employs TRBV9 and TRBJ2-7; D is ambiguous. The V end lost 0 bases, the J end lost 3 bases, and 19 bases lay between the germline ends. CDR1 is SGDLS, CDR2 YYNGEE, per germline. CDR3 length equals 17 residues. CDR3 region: CASSVGSWGSAHYEQYF. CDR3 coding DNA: TGTGCCAGCAGCGTAGGTTCCTGGGGTTCGGCCCACTACGAGCAGTACTTC.

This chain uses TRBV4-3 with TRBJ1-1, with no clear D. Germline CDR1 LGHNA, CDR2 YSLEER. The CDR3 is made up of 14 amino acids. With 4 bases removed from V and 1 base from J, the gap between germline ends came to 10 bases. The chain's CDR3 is CASSLGPANTEAFF. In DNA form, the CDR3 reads TGCGCCAGCAGCCTAGGTCCGGCGAACACTGAAGCTTTCTTT.

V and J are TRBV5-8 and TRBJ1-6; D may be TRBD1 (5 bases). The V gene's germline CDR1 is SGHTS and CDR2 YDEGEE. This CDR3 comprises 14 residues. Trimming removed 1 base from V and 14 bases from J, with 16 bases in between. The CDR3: CASSLFLSGISLHF. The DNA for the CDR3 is TGTGCCAGCAGCTTGTTTTTGTCAGGGATTTCCCTCCACTTT.

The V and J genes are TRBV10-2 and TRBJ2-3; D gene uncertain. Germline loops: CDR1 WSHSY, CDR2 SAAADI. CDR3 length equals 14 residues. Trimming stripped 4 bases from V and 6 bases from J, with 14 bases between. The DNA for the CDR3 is TGCGCCAGCAGTGGTGACGGCCGAGAGGATACGCAGTATTTT. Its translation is CASSGDGREDTQYF.

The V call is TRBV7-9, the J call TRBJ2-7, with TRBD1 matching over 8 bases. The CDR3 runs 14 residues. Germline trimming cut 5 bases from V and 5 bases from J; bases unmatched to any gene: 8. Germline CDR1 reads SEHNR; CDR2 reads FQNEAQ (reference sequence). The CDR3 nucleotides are TGTGCCAGCAGCCCCCGGGACAGGTCAGACGAGCAGTACTTC. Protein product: CASSPRDRSDEQYF.

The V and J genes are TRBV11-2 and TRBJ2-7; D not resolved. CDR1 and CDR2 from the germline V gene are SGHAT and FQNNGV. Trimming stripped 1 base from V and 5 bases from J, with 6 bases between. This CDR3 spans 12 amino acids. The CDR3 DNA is TGTGCCAGCAGCTTAGGGAATCACGAGCAGTACTTC. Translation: CASSLGNHEQYF.

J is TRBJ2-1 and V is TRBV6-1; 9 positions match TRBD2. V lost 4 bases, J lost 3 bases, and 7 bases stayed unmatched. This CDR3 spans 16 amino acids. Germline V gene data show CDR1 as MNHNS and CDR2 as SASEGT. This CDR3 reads CASSGWLAGFYNEQFF. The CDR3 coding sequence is TGTGCCAGCAGTGGTTGGCTAGCGGGGTTCTACAATGAGCAGTTCTTC.

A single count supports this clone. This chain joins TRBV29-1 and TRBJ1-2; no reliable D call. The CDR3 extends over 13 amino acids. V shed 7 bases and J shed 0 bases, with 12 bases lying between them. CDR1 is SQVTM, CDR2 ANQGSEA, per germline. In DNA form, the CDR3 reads TGCAGCGCCTTGGAATCTGCTAACTATGGCTACACCTTC. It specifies CSALESANYGYTF.

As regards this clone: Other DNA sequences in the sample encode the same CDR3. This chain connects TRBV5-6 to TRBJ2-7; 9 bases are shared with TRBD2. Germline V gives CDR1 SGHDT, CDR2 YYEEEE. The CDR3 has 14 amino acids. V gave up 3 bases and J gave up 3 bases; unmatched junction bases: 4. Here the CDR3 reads CASSSGLAVYEQYF. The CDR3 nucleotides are TGTGCCAGCAGCTCGGGACTAGCAGTCTACGAGCAGTACTTC.

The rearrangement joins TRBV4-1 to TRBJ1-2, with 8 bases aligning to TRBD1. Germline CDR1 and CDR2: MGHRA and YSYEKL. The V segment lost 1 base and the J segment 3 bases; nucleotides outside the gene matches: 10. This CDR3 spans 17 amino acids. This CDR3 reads CASSQVGRGRWDYGYTF. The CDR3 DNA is TGCGCCAGCAGCCAAGTGGGCAGGGGGCGCTGGGACTATGGCTACACCTTC.

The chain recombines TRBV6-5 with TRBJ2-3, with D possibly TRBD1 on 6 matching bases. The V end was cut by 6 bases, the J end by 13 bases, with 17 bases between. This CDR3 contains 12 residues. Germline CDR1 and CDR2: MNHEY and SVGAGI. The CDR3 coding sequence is TGTGCCAGCAGGCCCCAGGGGCCAGGGGAGTATTTT. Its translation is CASRPQGPGEYF.

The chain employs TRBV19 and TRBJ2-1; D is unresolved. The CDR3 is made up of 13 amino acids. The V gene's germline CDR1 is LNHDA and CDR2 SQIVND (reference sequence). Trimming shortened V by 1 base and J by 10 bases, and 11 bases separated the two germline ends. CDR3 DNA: TGTGCCAGTAGTATAGGTTTACGGACCGAGCAGTTCTTC. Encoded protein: CASSIGLRTEQFF.

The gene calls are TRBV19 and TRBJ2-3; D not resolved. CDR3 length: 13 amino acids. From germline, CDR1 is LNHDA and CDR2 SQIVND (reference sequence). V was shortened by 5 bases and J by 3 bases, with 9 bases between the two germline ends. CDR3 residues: CASSLSSTDTQYF. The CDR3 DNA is TGTGCCAGTAGTCTGTCTAGTACAGATACGCAGTATTTT.

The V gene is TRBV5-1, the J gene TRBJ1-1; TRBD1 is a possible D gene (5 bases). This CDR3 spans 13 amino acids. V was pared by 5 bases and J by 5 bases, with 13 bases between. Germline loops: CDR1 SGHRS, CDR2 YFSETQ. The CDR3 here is CASRVGTGTEAFF. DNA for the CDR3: TGCGCCAGCAGGGTGGGGACGGGGACTGAAGCTTTCTTT.

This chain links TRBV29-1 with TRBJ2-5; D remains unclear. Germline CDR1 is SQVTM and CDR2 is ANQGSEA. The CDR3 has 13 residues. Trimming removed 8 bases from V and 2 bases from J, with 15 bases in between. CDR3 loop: CSHTLEHQETQYF. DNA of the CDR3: TGCAGCCACACTCTGGAGCATCAAGAGACCCAGTACTTC.

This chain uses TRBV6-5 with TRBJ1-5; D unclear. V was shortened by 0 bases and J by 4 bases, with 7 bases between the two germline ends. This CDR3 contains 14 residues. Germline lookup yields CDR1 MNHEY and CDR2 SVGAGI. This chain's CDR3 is CASSYSIGNQPQHF. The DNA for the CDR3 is TGTGCCAGCAGTTACTCGATTGGGAATCAGCCCCAGCATTTT.

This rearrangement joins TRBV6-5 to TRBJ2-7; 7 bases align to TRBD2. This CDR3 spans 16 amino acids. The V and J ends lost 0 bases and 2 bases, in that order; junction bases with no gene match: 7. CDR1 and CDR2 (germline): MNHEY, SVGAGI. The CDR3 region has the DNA TGTGCCAGCAGTTACTCGATCGGGAGGACCGCCTACGAGCAGTACTTC. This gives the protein CASSYSIGRTAYEQYF.

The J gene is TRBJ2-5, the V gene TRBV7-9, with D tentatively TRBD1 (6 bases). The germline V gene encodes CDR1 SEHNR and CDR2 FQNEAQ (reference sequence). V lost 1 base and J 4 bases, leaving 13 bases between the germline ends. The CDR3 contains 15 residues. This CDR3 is CASSLVQGTGETQYF. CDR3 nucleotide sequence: TGTGCCAGCAGCTTAGTACAGGGAACGGGAGAGACCCAGTACTTC.

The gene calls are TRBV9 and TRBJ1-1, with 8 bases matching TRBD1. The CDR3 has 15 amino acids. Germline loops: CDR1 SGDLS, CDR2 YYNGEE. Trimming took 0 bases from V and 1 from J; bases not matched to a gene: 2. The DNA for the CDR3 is TGTGCCAGCAGCGTAGGCAGGGGGCCGAACACTGAAGCTTTCTTT. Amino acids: CASSVGRGPNTEAFF.

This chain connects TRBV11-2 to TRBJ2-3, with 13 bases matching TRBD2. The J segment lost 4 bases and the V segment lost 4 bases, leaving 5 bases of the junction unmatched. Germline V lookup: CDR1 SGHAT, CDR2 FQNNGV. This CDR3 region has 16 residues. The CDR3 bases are TGTGCCAGCAGCTCCTGGACTAGCGGGAGCCCAGATACGCAGTATTTT. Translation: CASSSWTSGSPDTQYF.

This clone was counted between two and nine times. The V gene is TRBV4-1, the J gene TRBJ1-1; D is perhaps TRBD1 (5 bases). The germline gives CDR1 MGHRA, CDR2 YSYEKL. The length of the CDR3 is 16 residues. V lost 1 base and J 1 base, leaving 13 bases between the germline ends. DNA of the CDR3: TGCGCCAGCAGCCAAGGAGTCTGGCAGGGGAACACTGAAGCTTTCTTT. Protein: CASSQGVWQGNTEAFF.

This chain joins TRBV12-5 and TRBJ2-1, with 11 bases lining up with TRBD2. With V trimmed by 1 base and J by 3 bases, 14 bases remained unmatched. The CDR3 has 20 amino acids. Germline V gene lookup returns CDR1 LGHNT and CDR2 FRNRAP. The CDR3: CASGLGLAGGLLALYNEQFF. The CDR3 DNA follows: TGTGCTAGTGGTTTGGGGCTAGCGGGAGGCCTACTCGCACTCTACAATGAGCAGTTCTTC.

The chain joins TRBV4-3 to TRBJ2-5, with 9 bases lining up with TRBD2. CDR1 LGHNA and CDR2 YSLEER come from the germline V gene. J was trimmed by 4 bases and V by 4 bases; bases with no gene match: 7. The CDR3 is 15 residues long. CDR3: CASSRHSGSGETQYF. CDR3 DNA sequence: TGCGCCAGCAGCCGACATAGCGGGAGCGGAGAGACCCAGTACTTC.

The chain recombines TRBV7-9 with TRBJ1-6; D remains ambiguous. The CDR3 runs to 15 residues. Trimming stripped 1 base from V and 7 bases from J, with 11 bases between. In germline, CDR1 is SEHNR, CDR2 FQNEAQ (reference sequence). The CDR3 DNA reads TGTGCCAGCAGCTTAGTAGCCGGTGAAAATTCACCCCTCCACTTT. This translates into CASSLVAGENSPLHF.

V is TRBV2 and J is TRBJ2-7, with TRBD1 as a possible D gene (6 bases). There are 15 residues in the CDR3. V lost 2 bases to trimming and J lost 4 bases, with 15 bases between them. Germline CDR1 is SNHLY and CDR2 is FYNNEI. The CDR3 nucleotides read TGTGCCAGCAGTGAACCTCAGGGGTTAGGGTACGAGCAGTACTTC. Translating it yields CASSEPQGLGYEQYF.

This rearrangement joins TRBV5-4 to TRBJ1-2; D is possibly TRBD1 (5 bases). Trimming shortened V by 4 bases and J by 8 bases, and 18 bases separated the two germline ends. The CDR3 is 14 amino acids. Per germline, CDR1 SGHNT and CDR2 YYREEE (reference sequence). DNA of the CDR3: TGTGCCAGCAGCCTGGACAAGGATGGCCCAGGCTACACCTTC. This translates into CASSLDKDGPGYTF. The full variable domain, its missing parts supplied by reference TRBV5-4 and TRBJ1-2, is ETGVTQSPTHLIKTRGQQVTLRCSSQSGHNTVSWYQQALGQGPQFIFQYYREEENGRGNFPPRFSGLQFPNYSSELNVNALELDDSALYLCASSLDKDGPGYTFGSGTRLTVV.

The DNA for the CDR3 is TGTGCCAGCAGCGTAATTCCGGGATCCTACGAGCAGTACTTC. The encoded protein is CASSVIPGSYEQYF. V is TRBV9 and J is TRBJ2-7; perhaps TRBD2 as D (5 bases). In germline, CDR1 is SGDLS, CDR2 YYNGEE. The CDR3 sequence is 14 residues long. Trimming cost V 1 base and J 1 base, with 9 bases left between them.

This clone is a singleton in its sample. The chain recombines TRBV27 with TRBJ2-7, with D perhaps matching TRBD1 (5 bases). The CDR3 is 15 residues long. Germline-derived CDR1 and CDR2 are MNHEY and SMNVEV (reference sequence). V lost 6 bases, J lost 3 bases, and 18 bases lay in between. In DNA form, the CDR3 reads TGTGCCAGCAGCCTTGGACACCCCGGTCACTACGAGCAGTACTTC. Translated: CASSLGHPGHYEQYF.

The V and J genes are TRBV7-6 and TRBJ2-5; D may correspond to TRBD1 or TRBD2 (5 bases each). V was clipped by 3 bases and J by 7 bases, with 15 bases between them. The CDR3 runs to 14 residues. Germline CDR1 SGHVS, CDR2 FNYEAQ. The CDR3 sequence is CASSLVVGVATQYF. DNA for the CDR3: TGTGCCAGCAGCTTGGTCGTGGGGGTGGCGACCCAGTACTTC.

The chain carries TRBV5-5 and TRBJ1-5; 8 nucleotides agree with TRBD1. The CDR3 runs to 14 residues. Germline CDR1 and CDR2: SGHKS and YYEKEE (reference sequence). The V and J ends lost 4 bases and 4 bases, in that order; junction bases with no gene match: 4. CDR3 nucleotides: TGTGCCAGCAGCGGGACAGGTTCAAATCAGCCCCAGCATTTT. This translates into CASSGTGSNQPQHF.